This paragraph covers one T cell receptor (beta chain) sequence. Its antigen is still unknown. This may stem from a read error, because a much larger clone lies one nucleotide away. The conserved phenylalanine or tryptophan normally closing the CDR3 is absent here, so this likely arose from a read error. Constant-region reverse primers amplified full-length variable regions, followed by semi-nested Nested Universal Primer A PCR. TCRdb processed the 5' RACE reads anew with MiXCR; each CDR3 protein has one entry. The sample records approximately 47,000 distinct CDR3 sequences, 25% to 30% being singletons. Overall study results and limits: The larger-cohort validation was restricted to a single TCR beta V-J rearrangement rather than whole repertoires. Tumor-infiltrating Treg TCR alpha and beta sequences overlapped most with tumor naive CD4+ T cells, then blood naive.

The receptor was derived from a female donor with breast cancer. Sequenced input: naive CD4+ T cells sorted from blood. Described subset: naive CD4+ T cells, CD4+CD45RA+CD25-.

The CDR3 nucleotides read TGTGCCAGCAGTGAAGAGTCAGGGATCGGGTCCCTCCACGTT. Protein product: CASSEESGIGSLHV. The chain has TRBV6-1 and TRBJ1-6, with D maybe TRBD1 (5 bases). V was clipped by 1 base and J by 14 bases, with 15 bases between them. This CDR3 region has 14 residues. The germline V gene encodes CDR1 MNHNS and CDR2 SASEGT.